The entry that follows covers one T cell receptor beta chain sequence. A junction boundary mismatches the germline segment, possibly from a read error. Germline V gene sequence: CDR1 SSHAT, CDR2 FNYEAQ (reference sequence). CDR3 size: 15 residues. This record comes from a study of shared T cell receptors in the human thymus. The assay was immunoSEQ multiplex PCR, and TCRdb's table has in-frame clones only and misses some. The table includes 500,000 to 850,000 clones, around 87% detected once. The sample was also reused in another study, on human thymus T cells. Turning to that study: An apparent bias in V and J gene usage was seen in thymic and blood repertoires. Unrelated individuals reportedly shared highly overlapping thymic TCR repertoires.

The rearrangement joins TRBV7-7 to TRBJ2-5, with 11 bases fitting TRBD2. The TCR sequence derives from a boy less than two years old with a congenital heart defect. The sequenced sample was thymocytes. CDR3 residues: CASSRSGGVDETQYF. CDR3 coding DNA: TGTGCTAGCAGCCGTAGCGGGGGGGTGGATGAGACCCAGTACTTC.